A selection of T cell receptor beta chains follows, all from one sample in a study of CD8 T cells in ankylosing spondylitis. TCRdb itself ran the 5' RACE reads through MiXCR, one entry per CDR3 protein. The table records 200,000 to 250,000 distinct CDR3 sequences, 8% to 11% of them present only once. Sequenced: blood, either unsorted or a sorted T cell fraction (not recorded which). The receptors derive from a male donor with ankylosing spondylitis or in good health (not recorded which). CDR3s include the opening cysteine and the closing phenylalanine or tryptophan. A D gene is named only where the DNA matches it firmly. Some rows have no size entry. The others give once, few or many, or a class for an expanded clone.

>TRBJ1-2|many|TRBV24-1|-
CATSGRQGGGYTF
TGTGCCACCAGTGGTCGGCAGGGAGGAGGCTACACCTTC
>TRBJ2-1|-|TRBV20-1|-
CSASALSSYNEQFF
TGCAGTGCCAGCGCCCTCAGCTCCTACAATGAGCAGTTCTTC
>TRBJ2-6|many|TRBV10-3|TRBD1
CAISTGGASGANVLTF
TGTGCCATCAGCACAGGGGGCGCCTCTGGGGCCAACGTCCTGACTTTC
>TRBJ1-2|many|TRBV12-3/TRBV12-4|-
CASSGRYGYTF
TGTGCCAGCAGTGGGAGATATGGCTACACCTTC
>TRBJ2-2|many|TRBV10-3|-
CAVGAGVGELFF
TGTGCCGTCGGGGCGGGTGTCGGGGAGCTGTTTTTT
>TRBJ2-7|many|TRBV15|-
CATSRGNDLYYEQYF
TGTGCCACCAGCAGAGGAAATGACCTCTACTACGAGCAGTACTTC
>TRBJ2-7|many|TRBV5-1|TRBD1
CASSLGQGVDEQYF
TGTGCCAGCAGCTTAGGGCAGGGGGTGGACGAGCAGTACTTC
>TRBJ1-6|-|TRBV20-1|-
CSAIAQGSYNSPLHF
TGCAGTGCCATAGCCCAGGGCAGCTATAATTCACCCCTCCACTTT
>TRBJ2-7|many|TRBV12-3/TRBV12-4|TRBD1
CASSYGQGSSYEQYF
TGTGCCAGCAGCTACGGACAGGGAAGCTCCTACGAGCAGTACTTC
>TRBJ2-3|many|TRBV15|TRBD1
CATSNRGPPDTQYF
TGTGCCACCAGCAACAGGGGGCCCCCAGATACGCAGTATTTT
>TRBJ2-1|many|TRBV5-6|TRBD1
CASTGGSYNEQFF
TGTGCCAGCACAGGGGGCAGCTACAATGAGCAGTTCTTC
>TRBJ2-1|-|TRBV5-1|TRBD1
CASSIPGQGNNEQFF
TGCGCCAGCAGCATACCGGGACAGGGCAACAATGAGCAGTTCTTC
>TRBJ1-3|many|TRBV24-1|-
CATSDLKGGPGNTIYF
TGTGCCACCAGTGATTTAAAGGGGGGACCTGGAAACACCATATATTTT
>TRBJ2-7|many|TRBV7-6|TRBD1
CASSLDVGQGSYEQYF
TGTGCCAGCAGCTTAGATGTTGGACAGGGGAGCTACGAGCAGTACTTC
>TRBJ1-2|many|TRBV5-6|-
CASSFSVAGGYGYTF
TGTGCCAGCAGCTTTTCGGTCGCAGGAGGTTATGGCTACACCTTC
>TRBJ2-3|many|TRBV7-2|-
CASSLEGRPADTQYF
TGTGCCAGCAGCTTAGAGGGGCGGCCGGCAGATACGCAGTATTTT
>TRBJ2-5|few|TRBV15|-
CATSLRAGAQETQYF
TGTGCCACCAGCCTTCGGGCGGGGGCCCAAGAGACCCAGTACTTC
>TRBJ1-2|many|TRBV12-3/TRBV12-4|TRBD1
CASSLWTGVNYGYTF
TGTGCCAGCAGTTTATGGACAGGGGTGAACTATGGCTACACCTTC
>TRBJ1-4|many|TRBV7-9|-
CASSLAPGPREKLFF
TGTGCCAGCAGCTTAGCACCCGGACCAAGGGAAAAACTGTTTTTT
>TRBJ2-7|many|TRBV2|-
CASIPPVAAYEQYF
TGTGCCAGCATCCCCCCGGTGGCCGCCTACGAGCAGTACTTC